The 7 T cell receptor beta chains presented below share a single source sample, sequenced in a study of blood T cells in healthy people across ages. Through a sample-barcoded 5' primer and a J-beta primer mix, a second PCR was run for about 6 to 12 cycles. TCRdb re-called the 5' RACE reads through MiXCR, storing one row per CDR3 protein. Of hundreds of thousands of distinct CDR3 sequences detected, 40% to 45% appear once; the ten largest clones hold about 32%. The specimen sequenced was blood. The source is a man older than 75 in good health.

The CDR3 DNA reads TGTGCCAGCAGCCCTGCCGGGACTAGCGGGGGGGCGGGGGAGCAGTTCTTC. Amino acid sequence: CASSPAGTSGGAGEQFF. This rearrangement joins TRBV7-2 to TRBJ2-1, with TRBD2 identical over 16 bases. The CDR3 is made up of 17 amino acids. V lost 5 bases to trimming and J lost 10 bases; unmatched junction nucleotides: 11. Germline lookup yields CDR1 SGHTA and CDR2 FQGNSA.

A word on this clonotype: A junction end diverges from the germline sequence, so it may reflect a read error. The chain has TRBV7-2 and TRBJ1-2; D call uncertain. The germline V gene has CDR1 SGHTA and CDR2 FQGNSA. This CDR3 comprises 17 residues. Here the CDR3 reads CPSSLSSRTPWGYGYTF. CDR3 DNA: TGTCCCAGCAGCTTAAGCTCCCGCACTCCTTGGGGCTATGGCTACACCTTC.

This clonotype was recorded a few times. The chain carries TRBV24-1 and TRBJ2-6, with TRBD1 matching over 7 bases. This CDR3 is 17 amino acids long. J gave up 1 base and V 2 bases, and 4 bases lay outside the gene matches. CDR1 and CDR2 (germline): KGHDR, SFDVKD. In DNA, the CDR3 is TGTGCCACCAGTGATTCTCGACAGGGATCTGGGGCCAACGTCCTGACTTTC. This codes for CATSDSRQGSGANVLTF.

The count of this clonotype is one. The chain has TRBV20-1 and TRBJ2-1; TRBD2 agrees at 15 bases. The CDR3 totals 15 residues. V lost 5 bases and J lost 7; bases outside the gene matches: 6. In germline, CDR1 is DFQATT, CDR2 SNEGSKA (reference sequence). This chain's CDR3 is CSAGFGTSGRNEQFF. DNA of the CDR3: TGCAGTGCTGGGTTCGGGACTAGCGGGAGGAATGAGCAGTTCTTC.

CDR3 sequence: CASAASENVQYF. For the CDR3, the DNA is TGTGCCAGTGCCGCTTCGGAAAATGTTCAGTACTTC. This chain links TRBV6-6 with TRBJ2-7; D call uncertain. Germline-derived CDR1 and CDR2 are MNHNY and SVGAGI (reference sequence). V was clipped by 9 bases and J by 10 bases, with 19 bases between them. This CDR3 is built from 12 residues.

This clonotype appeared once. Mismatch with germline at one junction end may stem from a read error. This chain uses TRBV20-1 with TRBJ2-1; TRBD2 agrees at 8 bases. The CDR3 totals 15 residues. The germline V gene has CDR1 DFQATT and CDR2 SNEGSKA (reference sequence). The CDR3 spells CSARKRERSCNEQFF. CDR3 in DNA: TGCAGTGCTAGGAAGCGGGAGAGGTCCTGCAATGAGCAGTTCTTC.

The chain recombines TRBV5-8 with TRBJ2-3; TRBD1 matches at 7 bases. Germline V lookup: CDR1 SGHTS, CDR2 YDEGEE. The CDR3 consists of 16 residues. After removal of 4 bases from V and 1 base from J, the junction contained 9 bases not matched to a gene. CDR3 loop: CASSRQTGKGTDTQYF. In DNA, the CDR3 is TGTGCCAGCAGCCGCCAGACAGGGAAGGGCACAGATACGCAGTATTTT.